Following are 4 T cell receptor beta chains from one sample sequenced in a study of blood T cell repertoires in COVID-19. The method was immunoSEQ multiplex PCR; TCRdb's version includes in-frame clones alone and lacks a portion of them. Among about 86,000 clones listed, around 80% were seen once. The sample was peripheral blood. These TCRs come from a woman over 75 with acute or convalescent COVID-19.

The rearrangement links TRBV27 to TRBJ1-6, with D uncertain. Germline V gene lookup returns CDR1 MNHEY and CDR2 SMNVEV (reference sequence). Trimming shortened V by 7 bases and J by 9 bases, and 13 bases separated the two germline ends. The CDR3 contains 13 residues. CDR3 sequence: CASKETEASPLHF. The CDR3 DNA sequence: TGTGCCAGCAAGGAGACCGAGGCTTCACCCCTCCACTTT.

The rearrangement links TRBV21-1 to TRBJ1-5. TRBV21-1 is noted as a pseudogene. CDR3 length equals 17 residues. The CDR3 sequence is CASRPGRGDHSNQPQHF. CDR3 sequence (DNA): TGTGCCAGCAGACCCGGGAGGGGGGACCATAGCAATCAGCCCCAGCATTTT.

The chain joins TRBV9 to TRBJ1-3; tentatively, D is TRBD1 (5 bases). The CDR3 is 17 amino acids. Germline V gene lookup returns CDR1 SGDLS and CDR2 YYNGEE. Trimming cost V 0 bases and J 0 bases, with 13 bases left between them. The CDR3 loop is CASSVAQQAYSGNTIYF. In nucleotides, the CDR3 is TGTGCCAGCAGCGTAGCCCAACAGGCCTACTCTGGAAACACCATATATTTT.

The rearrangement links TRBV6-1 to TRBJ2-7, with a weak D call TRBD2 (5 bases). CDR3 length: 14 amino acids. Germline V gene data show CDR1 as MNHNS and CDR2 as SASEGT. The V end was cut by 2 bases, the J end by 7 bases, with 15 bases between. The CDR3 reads CASSERGDGGEQYF. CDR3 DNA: TGTGCCAGCAGTGAACGCGGTGACGGCGGGGAGCAGTACTTC.